This T cell receptor beta chain was obtained from a study of shared clonotypes between healthy human individuals. General study findings and limits: It was anticipated that sequencing depth would influence how many clonotypes donors shared. Clonotypes shared by all four donors outscored non-shared clonotypes in generation probability.

The count of this clone is one. As yet, its antigen is unknown. Other DNA sequences in this specimen translate into the identical CDR3. Germline assignment: CDR1 SGDLS and CDR2 YYNGEE. The CDR3 runs 13 residues. V shed 0 bases and J shed 4 bases, with 4 bases lying between them. It was CD45RO-negative cells, positively selected for CCR7, that made up naive CD8 cells, with terminally differentiated effector memory CD45RA+ cells excluded. TCRdb keeps only in-frame clones here, not all; method: immunoSEQ multiplex PCR. The data show 2 million or so clones, over 85% seen once. The chain employs TRBV9 and TRBJ1-4, with D unresolved. The receptor comes from a man between 18 and 35 years old in good health. Material: naive CD8+ T cells sorted from blood. CDR3 DNA: TGTGCCAGCAGCGTAGACGGTAATGAAAAACTGTTTTTT. Its protein is CASSVDGNEKLFF.